This passage covers 15 T cell receptor beta chains from one sample sequenced in a study of CD8 T cells in ankylosing spondylitis. No antigen is known for these receptors. TCRdb processed the 5' RACE reads anew with MiXCR; each CDR3 protein has one entry. The sample consists of over 700,000 distinct CDR3 sequences, around a fifth of them appearing once. Regarding the study as a whole: Characteristic, it appeared, of ankylosing spondylitis blood was a TCR beta motif of fewer than 10 highly homologous variants.

Specimen: blood, either unsorted or a sorted T cell fraction (not recorded which). These receptors were obtained from a male donor with ankylosing spondylitis.

Only a few counts were recorded for this clonotype. V gene TRBV5-1 combines with J gene TRBJ2-5; possibly TRBD2 for D (6 bases). CDR1 and CDR2 (germline): SGHRS, YFSETQ. V was shortened by 0 bases and J by 4 bases, with 7 bases between the two germline ends. The CDR3 contains 13 residues. CDR3 amino acids: CASSLEEGETQYF. DNA of the CDR3: TGCGCCAGCAGCTTGGAGGAGGGAGAGACCCAGTACTTC.

The chain couples TRBV18 to TRBJ2-3; no definite D call. The CDR3 contains 16 residues. V gave up 3 bases and J gave up 0 bases, with 13 bases separating them. Germline lookup yields CDR1 KGHSH and CDR2 LQKENI. CDR3 sequence (DNA): TGTGCCAGCTCACCGACGTGGGGTGCTAGCACAGATACGCAGTATTTT. Translation: CASSPTWGASTDTQYF.

The chain is built from TRBV12-3 or TRBV12-4 and TRBJ2-7, with D tentatively TRBD1 (6 bases). V was pared by 7 bases and J by 4 bases, with 17 bases between. The CDR3 loop spans 14 amino acids. The CDR3 DNA sequence: TGTGCCAGCAATAAACAGGGCACCGCATACGAGCAGTACTTC. Translation gives CASNKQGTAYEQYF.

The V and J genes are TRBV11-2 and TRBJ2-1, with 14 bases identical to TRBD2. J gave up 10 bases and V 1 base, and 21 bases lay outside the gene matches. CDR1 is SGHAT and CDR2 is FQNNGV in the germline V gene. The CDR3 has 21 residues. CDR3: CASSLGSTGAGLAGVPREQFF. Written as DNA, the CDR3 is TGTGCCAGCAGCTTAGGATCGACAGGGGCGGGACTAGCGGGAGTACCGAGGGAGCAGTTCTTC.

This clonotype was seen a handful of times. The rearrangement joins TRBV18 to TRBJ2-1; unclear D gene. The CDR3 spans 13 residues. In germline, CDR1 is KGHSH, CDR2 LQKENI. V was trimmed by 5 bases and J by 3 bases, leaving 8 bases between them. CDR3 in amino acids: CASSAALYNEQFF. The CDR3 DNA sequence: TGTGCCAGCTCAGCAGCCCTCTACAATGAGCAGTTCTTC. The complete variable domain, with remaining parts taken from reference TRBV18 and TRBJ2-1, reads NAGVMQNPRHLVRRRGQEARLRCSPMKGHSHVYWYRQLPEEGLKFMVYLQKENIIDESGMPKERFSAEFPKEGPSILRIQQVVRGDSAAYFCASSAALYNEQFFGPGTRLTVL.

A few counts support this clonotype. V is TRBV29-1 and J is TRBJ2-1; D might be TRBD2 (6 bases). Germline lookup yields CDR1 SQVTM and CDR2 ANQGSEA. The CDR3 has 15 amino acids. V lost 0 bases and J lost 5, with 14 bases in between. CDR3 sequence: CSVEDEASEHNEQFF. As DNA, the CDR3 is TGCAGCGTTGAAGATGAGGCTAGCGAACACAATGAGCAGTTCTTC.

The chain uses TRBV6-2 or TRBV6-3 and TRBJ2-2; either TRBD1 or TRBD2 may fit D (6 bases each). The CDR3 has 15 residues. CDR1 MNHEY and CDR2 SVGEGT come from the germline V gene. The V end lost 5 bases, the J end lost 8 bases, and 18 bases lay between the germline ends. CDR3 protein: CASSPGGAGAGELFF. The CDR3 DNA sequence: TGTGCCAGCAGTCCAGGAGGGGCAGGGGCTGGGGAGCTGTTTTTT.

This clonotype was picked up a small number of times. The CDR3 DNA is TGTGCCAGCAGCTCGACAGGGGGCCACACTGAAGCTTTCTTT. It encodes CASSSTGGHTEAFF. The gene calls are TRBV7-9 and TRBJ1-1; the match to TRBD1 covers 10 bases. The V segment lost 4 bases and the J segment 3 bases; nucleotides outside the gene matches: 2. The CDR3 length is 14 residues. Germline loops: CDR1 SEHNR, CDR2 FQNEAQ (reference sequence).

This clonotype has a count of ten or more. The V gene is TRBV18, the J gene TRBJ2-2; TRBD2 agrees at 8 bases. This CDR3 has 15 residues. Germline CDR1 KGHSH, CDR2 LQKENI. Trimming removed 4 bases from V and 2 bases from J; junction bases left unmatched: 3. The CDR3 bases are TGTGCCAGCTCACGAGGGACTAGTAACACCGGGGAGCTGTTTTTT. Translating gives CASSRGTSNTGELFF.

The J gene is TRBJ2-1, the V gene TRBV11-3, with D perhaps matching TRBD2 (6 bases). Germline loops: CDR1 SGHNT, CDR2 YENEEA. This CDR3 has 15 amino acids. With 4 bases removed from V and 9 bases from J, the gap between germline ends came to 19 bases. The CDR3: CASSSHPGGGSEQFF. In nucleotides, the CDR3 is TGTGCCAGCAGCTCCCACCCCGGGGGAGGATCTGAGCAGTTCTTC.

The chain couples TRBV5-1 to TRBJ2-3, with unresolved D. There are 13 residues in the CDR3. Germline V gives CDR1 SGHRS, CDR2 YFSETQ. V lost 4 bases, J lost 3 bases, and 9 bases lay in between. The CDR3 sequence: CASSPSNTDTQYF. The CDR3 coding sequence is TGCGCCAGCAGCCCCTCAAATACAGATACGCAGTATTTT.

The chain links TRBV7-4 to TRBJ2-3; 16 nucleotides agree with TRBD2. In germline, CDR1 is SGHVT, CDR2 SQSDAQ. V gave up 6 bases and J gave up 0 bases; unmatched junction bases: 9. CDR3 length: 19 residues. The CDR3 region has the DNA TGTGCCAGCAGAACGGGACTAGCGGGGGGGCCCACTAGCACAGATACGCAGTATTTT. Translation gives CASRTGLAGGPTSTDTQYF.

This chain links TRBV6-1 with TRBJ2-1; D may be TRBD2 (5 bases). The CDR3 covers 14 residues. V lost 4 bases and J lost 5, with 12 bases in between. CDR1 is MNHNS and CDR2 is SASEGT in the germline V gene. Written as DNA, the CDR3 is TGTGCCAGCAGTGTCTGGACTTTTCACAATGAGCAGTTCTTC. It is translated as CASSVWTFHNEQFF.

V and J are TRBV5-5 and TRBJ1-6; 7 bases agree with TRBD1. Germline-derived CDR1 and CDR2 are SGHKS and YYEKEE (reference sequence). The J segment lost 6 bases and the V segment lost 5 bases, leaving 8 bases of the junction unmatched. There are 15 residues in the CDR3. CDR3 nucleotide sequence: TGTGCCAGCAGTAGTACAGGGGTCGGTAATTCACCCCTCCACTTT. Translated: CASSSTGVGNSPLHF.

This chain uses TRBV20-1 with TRBJ2-1; D not resolved. V lost 0 bases, J lost 2 bases, and 11 bases lay in between. Germline V CDR1 and CDR2: DFQATT, SNEGSKA (reference sequence). The CDR3 covers 15 residues. CDR3 coding DNA: TGCAGTGCTAGAGACCACTCTACTCCCTACAATGAGCAGTTCTTC. This gives the protein CSARDHSTPYNEQFF.